Below, one TCR beta chain is given with its context. Germline V gene lookup returns CDR1 MNHNS and CDR2 SASEGT. The V gene end was trimmed by 6 bases and the J gene end by 6 bases; junction bases not matched to a gene: 10. CDR3 length: 15 residues. This specimen belongs to a study of regulatory T cells in long-lasting Graves disease. Through Arm-PCR of CDR3 regions and iRepertoire HTBI primers, TCR beta libraries were built. TCRdb reanalysed the multiplex PCR reads using MiXCR and keeps one entry per CDR3 protein. This table holds fewer than 600,000 distinct CDR3 sequences, 20% to 25% found once. Described time point: persistent/refractory GD, antithyroid drugs over 5 years with positive TRAb. RNA isolated from PBMCs was used to make the TCR library. Peripheral blood, roughly 10 milliliters of it, was drawn into EDTA tubes.

The starting material was peripheral blood mononuclear cells (PBMCs), obtained when the disease was refractory, from a patient treated with antithyroid drugs. The receptor comes from a female donor with Graves disease. The gene calls are TRBV6-1 and TRBJ1-4; 7 bases are shared with TRBD1. The CDR3 is CASSRFVRGHEKLFF. CDR3 DNA: TGTGCCAGCAGCCGCTTTGTTAGGGGGCATGAAAAACTGTTTTTT.